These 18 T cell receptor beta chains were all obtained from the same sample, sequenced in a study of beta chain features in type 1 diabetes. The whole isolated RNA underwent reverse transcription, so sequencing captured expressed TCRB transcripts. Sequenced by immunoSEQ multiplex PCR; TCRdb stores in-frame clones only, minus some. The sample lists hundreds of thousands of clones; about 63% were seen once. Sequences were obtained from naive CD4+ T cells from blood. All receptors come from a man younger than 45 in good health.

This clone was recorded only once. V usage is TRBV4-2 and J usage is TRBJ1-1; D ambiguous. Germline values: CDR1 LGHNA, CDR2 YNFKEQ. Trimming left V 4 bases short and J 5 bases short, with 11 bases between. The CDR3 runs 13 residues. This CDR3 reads CASSRDVQTEAFF. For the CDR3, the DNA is TGTGCCAGCAGCCGTGACGTACAGACTGAAGCTTTCTTT.

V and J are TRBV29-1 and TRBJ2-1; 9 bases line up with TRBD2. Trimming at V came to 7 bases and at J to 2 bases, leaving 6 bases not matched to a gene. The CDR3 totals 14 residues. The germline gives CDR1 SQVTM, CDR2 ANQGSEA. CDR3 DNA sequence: TGCAGCGGCCATGGCGGGAGGGCCTACAATGAGCAGTTCTTC. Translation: CSGHGGRAYNEQFF.

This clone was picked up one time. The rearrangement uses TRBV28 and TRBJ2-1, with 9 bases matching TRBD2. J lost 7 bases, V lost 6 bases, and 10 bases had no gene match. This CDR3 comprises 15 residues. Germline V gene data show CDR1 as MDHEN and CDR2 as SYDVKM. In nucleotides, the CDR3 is TGTGCCAGCAGGTACCCGGGACTAGCAAGAAATGAGCAGTTCTTC. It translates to CASRYPGLARNEQFF.

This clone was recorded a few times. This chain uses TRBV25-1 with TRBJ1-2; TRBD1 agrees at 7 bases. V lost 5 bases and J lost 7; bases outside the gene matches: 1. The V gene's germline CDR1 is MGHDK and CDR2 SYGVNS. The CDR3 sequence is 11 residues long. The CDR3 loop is CASSTGAGYTF. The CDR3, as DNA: TGTGCCAGCAGTACAGGGGCTGGCTACACCTTC.

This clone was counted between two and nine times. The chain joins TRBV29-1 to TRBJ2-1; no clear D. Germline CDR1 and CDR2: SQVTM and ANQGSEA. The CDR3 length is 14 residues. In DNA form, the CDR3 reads TGCAGTGCCAGGCTTAGCTTGTCCTACAATGAGCAGTTCTTC. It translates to CSARLSLSYNEQFF.

As DNA, the CDR3 is TGTGCCAGCAGCATCAGCTCCTTGGGGGAGCTGTTTTTT. Residues: CASSISSLGELFF. The rearrangement uses TRBV7-9 and TRBJ2-2; D call uncertain. The CDR3 extends over 13 amino acids. The germline V gene encodes CDR1 SEHNR and CDR2 FQNEAQ (reference sequence). Trimming removed 5 bases at V and 8 bases at J, with 12 bases between.

The CDR3 DNA sequence: TGTGCCAGCAGCGTAGGTGGAGGGAAGCGTCCCGGGGAGCTGTTTTTT. Its translation is CASSVGGGKRPGELFF. The V call is TRBV9, the J call TRBJ2-2; tentatively, D is TRBD2 (6 bases). Germline assignment: CDR1 SGDLS and CDR2 YYNGEE. V was shortened by 0 bases and J by 6 bases, with 15 bases between the two germline ends. The CDR3 runs to 16 residues.

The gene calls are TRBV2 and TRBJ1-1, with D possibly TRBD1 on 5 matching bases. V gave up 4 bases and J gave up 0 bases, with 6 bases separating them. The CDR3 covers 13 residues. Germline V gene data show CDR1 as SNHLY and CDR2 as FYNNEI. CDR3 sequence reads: CASSVDMNTEAFF. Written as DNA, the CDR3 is TGTGCCAGCAGTGTGGACATGAACACTGAAGCTTTCTTT.

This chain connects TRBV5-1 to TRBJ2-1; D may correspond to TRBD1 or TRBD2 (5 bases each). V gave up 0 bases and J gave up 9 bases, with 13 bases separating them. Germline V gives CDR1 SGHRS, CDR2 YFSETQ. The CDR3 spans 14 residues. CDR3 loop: CASSLAGPGSEQFF. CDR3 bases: TGCGCCAGCAGCTTGGCGGGGCCGGGTAGTGAGCAGTTCTTC.

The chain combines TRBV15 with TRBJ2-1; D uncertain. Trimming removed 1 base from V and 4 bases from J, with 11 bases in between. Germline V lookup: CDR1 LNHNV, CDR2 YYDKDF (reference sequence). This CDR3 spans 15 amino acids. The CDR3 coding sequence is TGTGCCACCAGCAGAGGTAGTTTCGAGTACAATGAGCAGTTCTTC. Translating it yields CATSRGSFEYNEQFF.

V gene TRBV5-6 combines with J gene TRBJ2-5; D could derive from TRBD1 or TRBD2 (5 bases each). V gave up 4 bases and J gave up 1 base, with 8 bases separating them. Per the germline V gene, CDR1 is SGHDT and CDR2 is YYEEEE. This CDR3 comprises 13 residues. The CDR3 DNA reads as TGTGCCAGCAGCGAGGGACCCCAAGAGACCCAGTACTTC. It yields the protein CASSEGPQETQYF.

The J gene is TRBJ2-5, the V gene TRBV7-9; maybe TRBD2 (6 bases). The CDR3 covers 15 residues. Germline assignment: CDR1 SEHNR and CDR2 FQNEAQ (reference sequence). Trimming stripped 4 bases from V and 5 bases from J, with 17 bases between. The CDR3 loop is CASSSLLRGKETQYF. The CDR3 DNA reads TGTGCCAGCAGCTCCCTCTTACGGGGGAAGGAGACCCAGTACTTC.

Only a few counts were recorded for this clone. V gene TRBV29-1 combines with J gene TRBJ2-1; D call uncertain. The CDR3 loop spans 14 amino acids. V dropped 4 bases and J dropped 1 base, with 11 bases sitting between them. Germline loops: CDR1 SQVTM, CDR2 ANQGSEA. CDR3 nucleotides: TGCAGCGTTGTGTCTGGGTTTTCCTACAATGAGCAGTTCTTC. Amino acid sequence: CSVVSGFSYNEQFF.

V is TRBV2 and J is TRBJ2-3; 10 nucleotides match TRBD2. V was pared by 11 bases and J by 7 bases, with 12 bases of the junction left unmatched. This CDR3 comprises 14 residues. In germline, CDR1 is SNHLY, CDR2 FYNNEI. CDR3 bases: TGTGCCTATTCAGAGCGGGAGGGGTTAAATACGCAGTATTTT. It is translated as CAYSEREGLNTQYF.

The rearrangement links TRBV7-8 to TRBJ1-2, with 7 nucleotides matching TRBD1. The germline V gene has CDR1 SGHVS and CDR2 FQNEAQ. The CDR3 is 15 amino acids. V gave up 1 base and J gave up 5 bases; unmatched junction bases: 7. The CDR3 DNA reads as TGTGCCAGCAGCTTAGAACTAGGGGGCCTATATGGCTACACCTTC. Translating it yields CASSLELGGLYGYTF.

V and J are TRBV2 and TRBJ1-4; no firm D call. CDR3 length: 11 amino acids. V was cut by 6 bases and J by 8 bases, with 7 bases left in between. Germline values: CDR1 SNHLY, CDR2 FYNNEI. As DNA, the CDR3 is TGTGCCAGCAGAGAGACAGAAAAACTGTTTTTT. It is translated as CASRETEKLFF.

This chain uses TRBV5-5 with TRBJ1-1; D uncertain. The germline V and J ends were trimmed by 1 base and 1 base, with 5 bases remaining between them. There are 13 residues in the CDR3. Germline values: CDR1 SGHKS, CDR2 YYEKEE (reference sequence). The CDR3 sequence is CASSLIGNTEAFF. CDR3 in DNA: TGTGCCAGCAGCTTGATAGGGAACACTGAAGCTTTCTTT.

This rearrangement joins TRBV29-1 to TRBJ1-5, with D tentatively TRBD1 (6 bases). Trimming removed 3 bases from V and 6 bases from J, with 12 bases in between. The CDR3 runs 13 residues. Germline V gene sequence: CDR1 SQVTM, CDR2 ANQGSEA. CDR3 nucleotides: TGCAGCGTTGAGGCAGGGGATAGTCAGCCCCAGCATTTT. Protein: CSVEAGDSQPQHF.